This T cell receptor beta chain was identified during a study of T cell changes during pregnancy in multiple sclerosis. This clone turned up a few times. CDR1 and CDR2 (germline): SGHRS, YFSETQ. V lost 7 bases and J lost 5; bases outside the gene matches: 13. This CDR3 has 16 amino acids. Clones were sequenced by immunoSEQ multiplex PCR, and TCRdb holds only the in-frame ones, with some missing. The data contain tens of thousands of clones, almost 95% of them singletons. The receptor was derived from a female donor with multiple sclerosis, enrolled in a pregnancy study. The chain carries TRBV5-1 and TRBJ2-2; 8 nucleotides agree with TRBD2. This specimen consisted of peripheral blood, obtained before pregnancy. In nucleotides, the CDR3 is TGCGCCAGCTCCCAAGGCGCGGGAGGAATGACCGGGGAGCTGTTTTTT. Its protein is CASSQGAGGMTGELFF.